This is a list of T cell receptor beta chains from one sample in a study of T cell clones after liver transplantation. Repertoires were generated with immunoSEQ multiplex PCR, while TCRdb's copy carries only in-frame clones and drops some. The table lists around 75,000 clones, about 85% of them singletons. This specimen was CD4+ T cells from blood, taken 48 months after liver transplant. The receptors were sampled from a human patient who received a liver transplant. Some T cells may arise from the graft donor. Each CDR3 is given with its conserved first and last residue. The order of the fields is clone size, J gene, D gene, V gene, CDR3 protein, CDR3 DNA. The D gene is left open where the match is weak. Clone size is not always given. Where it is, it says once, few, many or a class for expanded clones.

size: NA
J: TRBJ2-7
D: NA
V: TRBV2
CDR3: CASSDGGRYEQYF
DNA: TGTGCCAGCAGTGATGGGGGTAGGTACGAGCAGTACTTC

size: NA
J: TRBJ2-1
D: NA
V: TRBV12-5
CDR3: CASGPPINNEQFF
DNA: TGTGCTAGTGGCCCACCCATTAATAATGAGCAGTTCTTC

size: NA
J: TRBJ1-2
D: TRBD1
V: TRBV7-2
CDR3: CASSLEGGAGYTF
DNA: TGTGCCAGCAGCTTAGAAGGGGGCGCGGGCTACACCTTC

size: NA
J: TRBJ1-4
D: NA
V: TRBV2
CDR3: CASSVAGRDEKLFF
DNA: TGTGCCAGCAGTGTGGCCGGGAGGGATGAAAAACTGTTTTTT

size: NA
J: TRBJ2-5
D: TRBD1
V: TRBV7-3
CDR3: CASSPETGVETQYF
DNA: TGTGCCAGCAGCCCCGAGACAGGGGTAGAGACCCAGTACTTC

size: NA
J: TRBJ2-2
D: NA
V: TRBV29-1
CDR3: CSVGASGYHAGELFF
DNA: TGCAGCGTTGGGGCATCAGGTTATCACGCCGGGGAGCTGTTTTTT

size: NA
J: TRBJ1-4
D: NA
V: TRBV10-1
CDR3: CASRDGASEKLFF
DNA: TGCGCCAGCAGAGACGGGGCGAGCGAAAAACTGTTTTTT

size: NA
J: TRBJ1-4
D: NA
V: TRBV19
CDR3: CASSGQVGEKLFF
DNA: TGTGCCAGTAGTGGCCAAGTTGGGGAAAAACTGTTTTTT

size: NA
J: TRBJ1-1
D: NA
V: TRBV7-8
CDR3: CASSLSSGKDTEAFF
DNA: TGTGCCAGCAGCCTCAGCTCCGGGAAAGACACTGAAGCTTTCTTT

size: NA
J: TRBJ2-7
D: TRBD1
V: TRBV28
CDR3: CARAEDRDRPLNEQYF
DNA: TGTGCCAGAGCCGAGGATCGGGACAGACCTCTAAACGAGCAGTACTTC

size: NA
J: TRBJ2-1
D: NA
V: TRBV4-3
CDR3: CASTKRRRDTNEQFF
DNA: TGCGCCAGCACGAAGAGAAGGCGGGATACTAATGAGCAGTTCTTC

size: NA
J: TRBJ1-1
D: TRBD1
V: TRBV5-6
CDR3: CASSLIGGIYTEAFF
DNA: TGTGCCAGCAGCTTGATAGGGGGCATATACACTGAAGCTTTCTTT

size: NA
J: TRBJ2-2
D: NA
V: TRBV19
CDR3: CASSIFTANTGELFF
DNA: TGTGCCAGTAGTATTTTTACAGCGAACACCGGGGAGCTGTTTTTT

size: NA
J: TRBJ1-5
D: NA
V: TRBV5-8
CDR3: CASSLRSPLQPQHF
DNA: TGTGCCAGCAGCTTGAGGTCTCCCCTGCAGCCCCAGCATTTT

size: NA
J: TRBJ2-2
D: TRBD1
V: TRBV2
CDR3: CASSRGQGPGELFF
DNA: TGTGCCAGCAGCCGAGGACAGGGTCCCGGGGAGCTGTTTTTT

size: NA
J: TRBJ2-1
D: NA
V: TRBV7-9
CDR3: CASSLENEQFF
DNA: TGTGCCAGCAGCTTAGAGAATGAGCAGTTCTTC

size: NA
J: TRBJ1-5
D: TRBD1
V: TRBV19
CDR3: CASRDRGRSNQPQHF
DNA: TGTGCCAGTAGAGACAGGGGGCGCAGCAATCAGCCCCAGCATTTT

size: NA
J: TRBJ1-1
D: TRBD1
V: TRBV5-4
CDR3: CASSTPRDSSRNTEAFF
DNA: TGTGCCAGCAGTACACCCCGGGACAGCTCGAGAAACACTGAAGCTTTCTTT

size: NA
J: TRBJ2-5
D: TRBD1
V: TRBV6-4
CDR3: CASSDPPQTGQGAIKETQYF
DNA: TGTGCCAGCAGTGACCCCCCACAGACGGGACAGGGGGCGATTAAAGAGACCCAGTACTTC

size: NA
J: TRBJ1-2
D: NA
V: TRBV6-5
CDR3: CASSSRRATSF
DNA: TGTGCCAGCAGTTCTCGGCGAGCGACTTCCTTC

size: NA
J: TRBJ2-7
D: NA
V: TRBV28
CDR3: CASSFPLQPYEQYF
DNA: TGTGCCAGCAGTTTTCCCCTACAACCCTACGAGCAGTACTTC

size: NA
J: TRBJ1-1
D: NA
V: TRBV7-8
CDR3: CASSLAAGVTEAFF
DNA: TGTGCCAGCAGCTTAGCGGCAGGGGTTACTGAAGCTTTCTTT

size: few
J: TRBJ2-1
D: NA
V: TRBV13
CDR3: CASSLEVSNEQFF
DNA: TGTGCCAGCAGCTTAGAGGTATCAAATGAGCAGTTCTTC

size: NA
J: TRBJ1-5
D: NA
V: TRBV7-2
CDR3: CASSLELGPRIPQHF
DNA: TGTGCCAGCAGCTTAGAACTGGGCCCGCGGATACCCCAGCATTTT

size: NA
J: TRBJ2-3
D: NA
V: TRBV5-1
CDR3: CASRFGDTDTQYF
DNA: TGCGCCAGCAGGTTCGGGGATACAGATACGCAGTATTTT

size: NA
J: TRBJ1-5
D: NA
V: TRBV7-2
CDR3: CASSLRGDQPQHF
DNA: TGTGCCAGCAGCTTGAGGGGTGATCAGCCCCAGCATTTT

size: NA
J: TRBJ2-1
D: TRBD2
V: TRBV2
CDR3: CASSVSSGGAYNEQFF
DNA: TGTGCCAGCAGCGTGTCTAGCGGGGGTGCCTACAATGAGCAGTTCTTC

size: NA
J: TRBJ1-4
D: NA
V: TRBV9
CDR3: CASSVGAATNEKLFF
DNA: TGTGCCAGCAGCGTAGGGGCCGCAACTAATGAAAAACTGTTTTTT

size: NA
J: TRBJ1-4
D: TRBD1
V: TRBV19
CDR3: CASTGPGQGWEKLFF
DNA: TGTGCCAGTACTGGACCGGGACAGGGATGGGAAAAACTGTTTTTT

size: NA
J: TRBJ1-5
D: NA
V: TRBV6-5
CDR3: CASSYSMYGNQPQHF
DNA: TGTGCCAGCAGTTACTCGATGTATGGCAATCAGCCCCAGCATTTT

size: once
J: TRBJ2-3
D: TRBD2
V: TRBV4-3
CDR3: CASSQDSKRDAPHTQYF
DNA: TGCGCCAGCAGCCAAGATTCCAAGCGGGACGCCCCGCATACGCAGTATTTT

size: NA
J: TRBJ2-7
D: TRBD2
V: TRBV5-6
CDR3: CASSLISTSGTDEQYF
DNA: TGTGCCAGCAGCCTCATTTCGACTAGCGGGACGGACGAGCAGTACTTC

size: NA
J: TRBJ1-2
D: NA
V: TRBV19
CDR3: CASSREGPIYGYTF
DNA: TGTGCCAGTAGTAGGGAAGGCCCGATCTATGGCTACACCTTC

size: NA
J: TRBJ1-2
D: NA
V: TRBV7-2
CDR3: CASSLASENGYTF
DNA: TGTGCCAGCAGCTTAGCGTCGGAGAATGGCTACACCTTC

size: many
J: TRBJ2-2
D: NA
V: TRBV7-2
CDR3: CASSLSYLGELFF
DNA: TGTGCCAGCAGCCTCTCCTACCTCGGGGAGCTGTTTTTT

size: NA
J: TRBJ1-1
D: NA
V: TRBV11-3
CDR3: CASSFGSGSRNTEAFF
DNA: TGTGCCAGCAGCTTCGGGTCAGGGTCCCGGAACACTGAAGCTTTCTTT

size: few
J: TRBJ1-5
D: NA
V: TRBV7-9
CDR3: CASSSGMGADNQPQHF
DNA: TGTGCCAGCAGCTCCGGGATGGGGGCGGACAATCAGCCCCAGCATTTT

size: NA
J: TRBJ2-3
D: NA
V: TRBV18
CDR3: CASSPGGTPSGTDTQYF
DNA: TGTGCCAGCTCACCAGGGGGGACTCCCTCTGGCACAGATACGCAGTATTTT

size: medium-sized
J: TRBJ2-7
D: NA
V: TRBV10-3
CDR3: CAISAQGGYEQYF
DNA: TGTGCCATCAGTGCACAGGGGGGGTACGAGCAGTACTTC

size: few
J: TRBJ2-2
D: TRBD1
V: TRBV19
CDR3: CASSRRVGGQGRTGELFF
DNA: TGTGCCAGTAGTAGGCGAGTAGGAGGACAGGGGCGAACCGGGGAGCTGTTTTTT

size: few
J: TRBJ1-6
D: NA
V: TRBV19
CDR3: CASSINGPVPPLHF
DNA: TGTGCCAGTAGTATAAACGGTCCTGTACCACCCCTCCACTTT

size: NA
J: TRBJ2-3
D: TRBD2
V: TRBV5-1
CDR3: CASSFSSTSGRGNTQYF
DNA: TGCGCCAGCAGCTTTTCTTCTACTAGCGGTCGCGGGAATACGCAGTATTTT

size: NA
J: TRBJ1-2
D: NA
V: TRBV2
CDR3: CASSEGGARDYGYTF
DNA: TGTGCCAGCAGTGAAGGGGGGGCAAGGGACTATGGCTACACCTTC

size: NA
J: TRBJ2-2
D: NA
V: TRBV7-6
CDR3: CASSLPGWYTGELFF
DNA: TGTGCCAGCAGCTTACCGGGGTGGTACACCGGGGAGCTGTTTTTT

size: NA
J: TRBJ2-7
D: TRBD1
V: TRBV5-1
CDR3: CASTGPEDRDEQYF
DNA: TGCGCCAGCACCGGCCCAGAGGACAGGGACGAGCAGTACTTC

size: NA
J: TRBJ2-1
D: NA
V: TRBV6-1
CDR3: CASKDFSRHNEQFF
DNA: TGTGCCAGCAAGGACTTCTCCCGCCACAATGAGCAGTTCTTC

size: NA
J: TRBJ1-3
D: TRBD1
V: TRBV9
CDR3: CASSDGTDSGNTIYF
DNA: TGTGCCAGCAGCGACGGGACAGACTCTGGAAACACCATATATTTT

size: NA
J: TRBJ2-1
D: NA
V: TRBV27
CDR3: CASRLYNEQFF
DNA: TGTGCCAGCAGATTATACAATGAGCAGTTCTTC

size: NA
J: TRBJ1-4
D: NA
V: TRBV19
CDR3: CASSISARLMQKLFF
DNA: TGTGCCAGTAGTATCTCGGCAAGACTAATGCAAAAACTGTTTTTT

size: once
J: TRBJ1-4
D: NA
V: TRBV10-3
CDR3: CATRASQGGRGEKLFF
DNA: TGTGCCACTAGAGCCAGCCAGGGAGGAAGGGGCGAAAAACTGTTTTTT

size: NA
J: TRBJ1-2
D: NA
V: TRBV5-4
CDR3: CASSLGGGTNYGYTF
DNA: TGTGCCAGCAGCTTGGGCGGGGGGACGAACTATGGCTACACCTTC

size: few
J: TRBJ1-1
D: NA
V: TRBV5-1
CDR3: CASSMQGNTEAFF
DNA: TGCGCCAGCAGCATGCAGGGGAACACTGAAGCTTTCTTT

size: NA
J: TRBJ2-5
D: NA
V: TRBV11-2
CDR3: CASSYRTLDSGTQYF
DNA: TGTGCCAGCAGCTATCGGACTCTAGATTCGGGGACCCAGTACTTC

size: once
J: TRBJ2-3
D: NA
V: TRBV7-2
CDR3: CASSLRDTQYF
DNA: TGTGCCAGCAGCTTACGAGATACGCAGTATTTT

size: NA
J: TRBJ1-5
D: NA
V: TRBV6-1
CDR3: CASSTTRATNQPQHF
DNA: TGTGCCAGCAGTACTACGCGGGCCACCAATCAGCCCCAGCATTTT

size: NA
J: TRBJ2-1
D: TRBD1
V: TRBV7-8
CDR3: CASSSPRNHRGHEQFF
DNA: TGTGCCAGCAGCTCCCCCCGAAACCACAGGGGACATGAGCAGTTCTTC

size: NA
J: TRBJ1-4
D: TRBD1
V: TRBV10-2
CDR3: CASSETGENEKLFF
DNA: TGCGCCAGCAGTGAGACAGGGGAGAACGAAAAACTGTTTTTT

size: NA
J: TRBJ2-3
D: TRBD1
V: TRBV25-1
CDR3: CASSPGQGLSTDTQYF
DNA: TGTGCCAGCAGTCCGGGACAGGGGCTATCAACAGATACGCAGTATTTT